A selection of T cell receptor beta chains follows, all from one sample in a study of T cell clones after liver transplantation. Generated by immunoSEQ multiplex PCR, the TCRdb table keeps only in-frame clones and is missing some. The profile shows tens of thousands of clones, almost 95% of them singletons. Sequencing was performed on CD4+ T cells from blood, taken about 26 months after liver transplant. The receptors come from a human patient who received a liver transplant. The T cells may come from the graft donor. Both conserved end residues are part of each CDR3. Each record gives: D gene, clone size, J gene, V gene, CDR3 DNA, CDR3 protein. D genes are given only for firm matches. For some rows the clone size is stated as once, few or many, or as a class when expanded; others skip it.

D: -; size: -; J: TRBJ1-5; V: TRBV27; DNA: TGTGCCAGCAGTTTATCGTCAGAGGGCAATCAGCCCCAGCATTTT; CDR3: CASSLSSEGNQPQHF
D: -; size: -; J: TRBJ1-3; V: TRBV19; DNA: TGTGCCAGTAGTCCGCAAGCTCCGACAGTCCTACCGAGCTCTGGAAACACCATATATTTT; CDR3: CASSPQAPTVLPSSGNTIYF
D: -; size: -; J: TRBJ2-1; V: TRBV4-3; DNA: TGCGCCAGCAGCCCCCCACGTACGGGATACAATGAGCAGTTCTTC; CDR3: CASSPPRTGYNEQFF
D: TRBD1; size: -; J: TRBJ1-2; V: TRBV2; DNA: TGTGCCAGCAGAAGCGACAGGGGCGGGTACTATGGCTACACCTTC; CDR3: CASRSDRGGYYGYTF
D: -; size: -; J: TRBJ2-3; V: TRBV5-1; DNA: TGCGCCAGCAGCTTTTGGGGAAGAGATACGCAGTATTTT; CDR3: CASSFWGRDTQYF
D: -; size: -; J: TRBJ1-3; V: TRBV29-1; DNA: TGCAGCGTTGAGGAGGCCAACTCTGGAAACACCATATATTTT; CDR3: CSVEEANSGNTIYF
D: -; size: -; J: TRBJ2-7; V: TRBV7-2; DNA: TGTGCCAGCAGCCACAGAGGAGGAGAGCAGTACTTC; CDR3: CASSHRGGEQYF
D: TRBD2; size: -; J: TRBJ2-1; V: TRBV7-3; DNA: TGTGCCAGCAGCCTGCGACTAGCGGAGTACAATGAGCAGTTCTTC; CDR3: CASSLRLAEYNEQFF
D: TRBD1; size: once; J: TRBJ2-7; V: TRBV5-1; DNA: TGCGCCAGCAGCCTGGGACAGGGGATCAACGAGCAGTACTTC; CDR3: CASSLGQGINEQYF
D: TRBD2; size: once; J: TRBJ2-1; V: TRBV9; DNA: TGTGCCAGCAGCGTAGGAGGGACTAGGGACAATGAGCAGTTCTTC; CDR3: CASSVGGTRDNEQFF
D: -; size: -; J: TRBJ1-1; V: TRBV19; DNA: TGTGCCAGCGGGACTAACCGAAACACTGAAGCTTTCTTT; CDR3: CASGTNRNTEAFF
D: TRBD2; size: -; J: TRBJ2-5; V: TRBV23-1; DNA: TGCGCCAGCAGTCAATTTTACCTAGCGGGACCGCAAGAGACCCAGTACTTC; CDR3: CASSQFYLAGPQETQYF
D: -; size: -; J: TRBJ2-7; V: TRBV9; DNA: TGTGCCAGCAGCGTAGGGGGCCGGGGGCGCGAGCAGTACTTC; CDR3: CASSVGGRGREQYF
D: TRBD2; size: -; J: TRBJ2-3; V: TRBV7-3; DNA: TGTGCCAGCAGCTTAGACGGCGGGAGGGGAGATACGCAGTATTTT; CDR3: CASSLDGGRGDTQYF
D: -; size: once; J: TRBJ2-5; V: TRBV28; DNA: TGTGCCAGCAGTCATGGGACCCAGTACTTC; CDR3: CASSHGTQYF
D: -; size: -; J: TRBJ2-1; V: TRBV5-1; DNA: TGCGCCAGCAGCTTGGATGGGGTTTCCTACAATGAGCAGTTCTTC; CDR3: CASSLDGVSYNEQFF
D: TRBD1; size: -; J: TRBJ1-5; V: TRBV7-8; DNA: TGTGCCAGCAGCCCAGGGACAGGGGGAGATCAGCCCCAGCATTTT; CDR3: CASSPGTGGDQPQHF
D: -; size: -; J: TRBJ2-4; V: TRBV29-1; DNA: TGCAGCGTTAGGGCAGCTCTAGCCAAAAACATTCAGTACTTC; CDR3: CSVRAALAKNIQYF
D: -; size: -; J: TRBJ1-2; V: TRBV10-2; DNA: TGCGCCAGCAAGACCAGGGATCTTGGCTACACCTTC; CDR3: CASKTRDLGYTF
D: TRBD1; size: -; J: TRBJ1-4; V: TRBV6-1; DNA: TGTGCCAGCATTCCCCTCCCCGGGACAGGAGAAAAACTGTTTTTT; CDR3: CASIPLPGTGEKLFF
D: TRBD2; size: -; J: TRBJ2-1; V: TRBV29-1; DNA: TGCAGCGTTGTTAGGGTAGCGGGAGGGGCGAGCCATGAGCAGTTCTTC; CDR3: CSVVRVAGGASHEQFF
D: -; size: -; J: TRBJ2-7; V: TRBV6-1; DNA: TGTGCCAGCAGTGAAATGGGCTTCTCCTACGAGCAGTACTTC; CDR3: CASSEMGFSYEQYF
D: -; size: -; J: TRBJ1-1; V: TRBV5-1; DNA: TGCGCCAGCAGCTTTGGGGCCGAGGGCACTGAAGCTTTCTTT; CDR3: CASSFGAEGTEAFF
D: TRBD2; size: -; J: TRBJ2-1; V: TRBV19; DNA: TGTGCCAGTAGTATAGGCAATAGCGGGAGTGAGCAGTTCTTC; CDR3: CASSIGNSGSEQFF
D: TRBD2; size: -; J: TRBJ2-1; V: TRBV7-7; DNA: TGTGCTAGCAGTCCGGGAGGGATCAATGAGCAGTTCTTC; CDR3: CASSPGGINEQFF
D: -; size: -; J: TRBJ2-3; V: TRBV7-3; DNA: TGTGCCAGCAGCTCCCGACAGGATACAGATACGCAGTATTTT; CDR3: CASSSRQDTDTQYF
D: -; size: -; J: TRBJ2-2; V: TRBV6-5; DNA: TGTGCCAGCAGTTACTCGAGGGACACCGGGGAGCTGTTTTTT; CDR3: CASSYSRDTGELFF
D: TRBD2; size: -; J: TRBJ2-5; V: TRBV28; DNA: TGTGCCAGCAGTTTCTATACTAGCGGGAAAGAGACCCAGTACTTC; CDR3: CASSFYTSGKETQYF
D: TRBD1; size: once; J: TRBJ2-3; V: TRBV28; DNA: TGTGCCAGCAGAGACACAGGGGGCCGCACAGATACGCAGTATTTT; CDR3: CASRDTGGRTDTQYF
D: -; size: -; J: TRBJ2-3; V: TRBV9; DNA: TGTGCCAGCAGCGTAGGAACGGGCACAGATACGCAGTATTTT; CDR3: CASSVGTGTDTQYF
D: TRBD1; size: -; J: TRBJ2-2; V: TRBV10-2; DNA: TGCGCCAGCAGTGAGTCCGACAGGGGCCCGCTATCGAACACCGGGGAGCTGTTTTTT; CDR3: CASSESDRGPLSNTGELFF
D: -; size: -; J: TRBJ2-7; V: TRBV11-3; DNA: TGTGCCAGCAGCTTATTCGGGAGTGGCTACGAGCAGTACTTC; CDR3: CASSLFGSGYEQYF
D: TRBD1; size: -; J: TRBJ2-1; V: TRBV9; DNA: TGTGCCAGCAGCGTAGGTGGCAGGGGGAACAATGAGCAGTTCTTC; CDR3: CASSVGGRGNNEQFF
D: -; size: -; J: TRBJ1-2; V: TRBV21-1; DNA: TGTGCCAGCAGCCAGAGAGACGGCTTCGGCTACACCTTC; CDR3: CASSQRDGFGYTF
D: -; size: -; J: TRBJ1-2; V: TRBV10-2; DNA: TGCGCCAGCAGTGAGGGGACGTATGGCTACACCTTC; CDR3: CASSEGTYGYTF
D: -; size: -; J: TRBJ1-2; V: TRBV20-1; DNA: TGCAGTGGCAGGATAAACTATGGCTACACCTTC; CDR3: CSGRINYGYTF
D: -; size: -; J: TRBJ2-5; V: TRBV4-3; DNA: TGCGCCAGCAGCCAAGGTGGAGGGGAAGAGACCCAGTACTTC; CDR3: CASSQGGGEETQYF
D: TRBD2; size: -; J: TRBJ2-2; V: TRBV19; DNA: TGTGCCACCCAGGGGCTAGCGGGATTCACCGGGGAGCTGTTTTTT; CDR3: CATQGLAGFTGELFF
D: TRBD2; size: once; J: TRBJ2-3; V: TRBV19; DNA: TGTGCCAGTAGTGGGGGGGCAGATACGCAGTATTTT; CDR3: CASSGGADTQYF
D: TRBD1; size: -; J: TRBJ1-5; V: TRBV2; DNA: TGTGCCAGCAGGGTCGACAGGGAGGGCCAGCCCCAGCATTTT; CDR3: CASRVDREGQPQHF
D: -; size: -; J: TRBJ1-2; V: TRBV4-3; DNA: TGCGCCAGCAGCCAAGACCAGGGTCAAGACTATGGCTACACCTTC; CDR3: CASSQDQGQDYGYTF
D: -; size: -; J: TRBJ2-3; V: TRBV7-9; DNA: TGTGCCAGCAGCTTAGGTCAGAGCACAGATACGCAGTATTTT; CDR3: CASSLGQSTDTQYF
D: -; size: -; J: TRBJ1-2; V: TRBV2; DNA: TGTGCCAGCAGGAACTTGGAGGGTCCCTATGGCTACACCTTC; CDR3: CASRNLEGPYGYTF
D: -; size: -; J: TRBJ2-7; V: TRBV21-1; DNA: TGTGCCAGCAGCAGGGGAAGGGTCGAGCAGTACTTC; CDR3: CASSRGRVEQYF
D: -; size: -; J: TRBJ2-7; V: TRBV5-8; DNA: TGTGCCAGCAGCTATAGGGGGCAGTACTTC; CDR3: CASSYRGQYF
D: -; size: -; J: TRBJ2-7; V: TRBV2; DNA: TGTGCCAGCAGGGCCGGGACCCTAGCCCTTCTCTACGAGCAGTACTTC; CDR3: CASRAGTLALLYEQYF
D: -; size: -; J: TRBJ2-6; V: TRBV21-1; DNA: TGTGCCAGCAGCAAATGTGGCAGGGGGCCTTTGGGAGGGGCCAACGTCCTGACTTTC; CDR3: CASSKCGRGPLGGANVLTF
D: -; size: -; J: TRBJ2-3; V: TRBV7-8; DNA: TGTGCCAGCAGGGGACAAGAACGCACAGATACGCAGTATTTT; CDR3: CASRGQERTDTQYF